The next 24 T cell receptor beta chains were all read from a single sample in a study of cytomegalovirus exposure and HLA in healthy donors. It was with 60 Vbeta and 13 Jbeta primers that the PCR ran. TCRdb keeps only in-frame clones here, not all; method: immunoSEQ multiplex PCR. The sample data list 53,000 or so clones. Sequenced material: PBMCs. The receptor source for this set is a male donor in good health and CMV-seropositive.

The chain carries TRBV4-1 and TRBJ2-5, with 8 bases aligning to TRBD1. Losses at the gene ends were 1 base for V and 11 bases for J; bases not matched to a gene: 12. CDR1 and CDR2 (germline): MGHRA, YSYEKL. The CDR3 extends over 15 amino acids. CDR3 sequence reads: CASSQVTDRARKQYF. CDR3 coding DNA: TGCGCCAGCAGCCAAGTTACGGACAGGGCGCGGAAGCAGTACTTC.

V gene TRBV12-5 combines with J gene TRBJ2-2; tentatively, D is TRBD2 (5 bases). V was clipped by 2 bases and J by 7 bases, with 14 bases between them. CDR3 length: 15 residues. Germline V CDR1 and CDR2: LGHNT, FRNRAP. The CDR3 sequence is CASGLILGAGGELFF. In DNA form, the CDR3 reads TGTGCTAGTGGTTTGATTCTGGGCGCGGGCGGGGAGCTGTTTTTT. Full variable domain (outside the CDR3, taken from reference TRBV12-5 and TRBJ2-2): DARVTQTPRHKVTEMGQEVTMRCQPILGHNTVFWYRQTMMQGLELLAYFRNRAPLDDSGMPKDRFSAEMPDATLATLKIQPSEPRDSAVYFCASGLILGAGGELFFGEGSRLTVL.

The chain recombines TRBV6-5 with TRBJ2-1; D perhaps matches TRBD1 (6 bases). The germline V gene has CDR1 MNHEY and CDR2 SVGAGI. The CDR3 loop spans 15 amino acids. V was cut by 6 bases and J by 5 bases, with 17 bases left in between. In DNA, the CDR3 is TGTGCCAGCAGACTGACAGGAAAAAGCAACAATGAGCAGTTCTTC. This translates into CASRLTGKSNNEQFF.

The chain employs TRBV6-1 and TRBJ1-2, with D uncertain. With 2 bases removed from V and 0 bases from J, the gap between germline ends came to 10 bases. The CDR3 covers 15 residues. Germline CDR1 MNHNS, CDR2 SASEGT. The CDR3 here is CASSERAGSNYGYTF. The CDR3 nucleotides are TGTGCCAGCAGTGAACGGGCGGGATCTAACTATGGCTACACCTTC.

The chain combines TRBV19 with TRBJ1-5, with TRBD1 matching over 8 bases. The CDR3 is 14 amino acids. The germline gives CDR1 LNHDA, CDR2 SQIVND (reference sequence). V was clipped by 6 bases and J by 4 bases; unmatched bases: 5. The CDR3 nucleotides are TGTGCCAGTAGAAAACAGGGGGAAAATCAGCCCCAGCATTTT. This sequence encodes CASRKQGENQPQHF.

This chain links TRBV5-1 with TRBJ2-3; TRBD2 agrees at 8 bases. J lost 1 base, V lost 4 bases, and 5 bases had no gene match. Germline V gene lookup returns CDR1 SGHRS and CDR2 YFSETQ. The CDR3 has 15 residues. The CDR3 bases are TGCGCCAGCAGCCAAACACTAGCGGGCACAGATACGCAGTATTTT. It encodes CASSQTLAGTDTQYF.

The J gene is TRBJ2-7, the V gene TRBV4-1, with a weak D call TRBD2 (7 bases). Germline-derived CDR1 and CDR2 are MGHRA and YSYEKL. There are 14 residues in the CDR3. The ends were cut back, 2 bases at V and 3 bases at J, with 11 bases in the middle. The CDR3 DNA reads as TGCGCCAGCAGCCAAAAGGGGGGGATCTACGAGCAGTACTTC. This sequence encodes CASSQKGGIYEQYF.

The chain recombines TRBV21-1 with TRBJ2-7; TRBD2 is the table's D call, not checked against the DNA. TRBV21-1 is an annotated pseudogene. The CDR3 consists of 18 residues. The CDR3 reads CASSKHRAGGRVAYEQYF. CDR3 DNA: TGTGCCAGCAGCAAACACCGTGCGGGGGGAAGGGTCGCCTACGAGCAGTACTTC.

The chain links TRBV5-4 to TRBJ1-2; 9 bases are a match to TRBD1. V lost 0 bases, J lost 3 bases, and 18 bases stayed unmatched. Germline CDR1 reads SGHNT; CDR2 reads YYREEE (reference sequence). This CDR3 has 20 amino acids. The CDR3: CASSLGDRVFLAENHYGYTF. CDR3 in DNA: TGTGCCAGCAGCTTGGGGGACAGGGTCTTCCTTGCAGAAAACCACTATGGCTACACCTTC.

This chain joins TRBV5-1 and TRBJ2-5; 12 nucleotides align to TRBD1. The CDR3 loop spans 14 amino acids. Germline V gene lookup returns CDR1 SGHRS and CDR2 YFSETQ. Trimming took 3 bases from V and 7 from J; bases not matched to a gene: 4. CDR3 residues: CASSWDRGQGTQYF. CDR3 DNA sequence: TGCGCCAGCAGCTGGGACAGGGGGCAGGGGACCCAGTACTTC.

V usage is TRBV4-3 and J usage is TRBJ2-7; 7 bases are a match to TRBD1. The CDR3 extends over 16 amino acids. Trimming cost V 1 base and J 1 base; bases outside gene matches: 7. Germline values: CDR1 LGHNA, CDR2 YSLEER. The CDR3 nucleotides read TGCGCCAGCAGCCAAGGAGGGGGCACCGAATCCTACGAGCAGTACTTC. This translates into CASSQGGGTESYEQYF.

The V call is TRBV7-6, the J call TRBJ1-5; D is unresolved. Germline assignment: CDR1 SGHVS and CDR2 FNYEAQ. This CDR3 has 13 residues. Trimming took 5 bases from V and 5 from J, leaving 10 bases between them. CDR3 bases: TGTGCCAGCAGCCCGGGGTCTTATCAGCCCCAGCATTTT. Translating it yields CASSPGSYQPQHF.

The chain uses TRBV6-5 and TRBJ2-5, with D perhaps matching TRBD2 (5 bases). Gene TRBJ2-7 matches the end of the DNA better, so the J call may be wrong. Germline CDR1 MNHEY, CDR2 SVGAGI. The CDR3 has 16 amino acids. CDR3 bases: TGTGCCAGCAGTTACTCCGAACTAGTGCCCTCCTACGAGCAGTACTTC. Amino acid sequence: CASSYSELVPSYEQYF.

The chain employs TRBV4-1 and TRBJ2-7, with 9 bases matching TRBD2. Germline assignment: CDR1 MGHRA and CDR2 YSYEKL. The length of the CDR3 is 16 residues. Trimming took 1 base from V and 3 from J; bases not matched to a gene: 7. The DNA of the CDR3 is TGCGCCAGCAGCCAAGTCGAGACTAGCGGATACTACGAGCAGTACTTC. Protein product: CASSQVETSGYYEQYF.

This chain joins TRBV5-8 and TRBJ1-2; TRBD1 matches 9 bases. With V trimmed by 3 bases and J by 6 bases, 6 bases remained unmatched. This CDR3 contains 14 residues. Looked up from germline, CDR1 is SGHTS and CDR2 is YDEGEE. CDR3 residues: CASSWPGQGDGYTF. In DNA form, the CDR3 reads TGTGCCAGCAGCTGGCCGGGACAGGGTGATGGCTACACCTTC.

J is TRBJ1-1 and V is TRBV5-1; D possibly corresponds to TRBD1 (5 bases). Per germline, CDR1 SGHRS and CDR2 YFSETQ. The V and J ends lost 3 bases and 2 bases respectively, with 11 bases between them. This CDR3 is 14 amino acids long. The CDR3 sequence: CASSSPQGNTEAFF. The CDR3 DNA is TGCGCCAGCAGCTCCCCCCAGGGAAACACTGAAGCTTTCTTT. Complete variable domain (other parts from reference TRBV5-1 and TRBJ1-1): KAGVTQTPRYLIKTRGQQVTLSCSPISGHRSVSWYQQTPGQGLQFLFEYFSETQRNKGNFPGRFSGRQFSNSRSEMNVSTLELGDSALYLCASSSPQGNTEAFFGQGTRLTVV.

This chain links TRBV21-1 with TRBJ2-2; the table names TRBD1, a call not compared with the DNA. TRBV21-1 is tagged as a pseudogene. This CDR3 region has 17 residues. CDR3 loop: CASSKGQGALRTGELFF. The CDR3 DNA sequence: TGTGCCAGCAGCAAAGGACAGGGGGCGCTTCGGACCGGGGAGCTGTTTTTT.

V gene TRBV7-9 combines with J gene TRBJ2-5; no definite D call. This CDR3 region has 12 residues. Trimming shortened V by 1 base and J by 5 bases, and 5 bases separated the two germline ends. Per the germline V gene, CDR1 is SEHNR and CDR2 is FQNEAQ (reference sequence). The CDR3 DNA sequence: TGTGCCAGCAGCTTAGTTATGGAGACCCAGTACTTC. Its protein product is CASSLVMETQYF.

Written as DNA, the CDR3 is TGTGCCAGCAGTCCGACAGGGGGCTCGTTTCAGCCCCAGCATTTT. Protein sequence: CASSPTGGSFQPQHF. V usage is TRBV6-6 and J usage is TRBJ1-5; 10 bases are shared with TRBD1. The CDR3 spans 15 residues. Germline values: CDR1 MNHNY, CDR2 SVGAGI (reference sequence). Trimming removed 5 bases from V and 6 bases from J; junction bases left unmatched: 7.

The chain couples TRBV29-1 to TRBJ2-5, with 7 positions matching TRBD2. With V trimmed by 4 bases and J by 11 bases, 10 bases remained unmatched. The CDR3 is 12 amino acids. The germline V gene encodes CDR1 SQVTM and CDR2 ANQGSEA. CDR3 DNA sequence: TGCAGCGTTGGAGGTGAAGGGCGGGAGCAGTACTTC. Protein product: CSVGGEGREQYF.

The chain is built from TRBV15 and TRBJ1-1; TRBD1 might be the D (6 bases). V dropped 1 base and J dropped 3 bases, with 12 bases sitting between them. The CDR3 covers 15 residues. Germline lookup yields CDR1 LNHNV and CDR2 YYDKDF (reference sequence). CDR3 region: CATSRVQGLDTEAFF. In nucleotides, the CDR3 is TGTGCCACCAGCAGAGTTCAGGGGTTGGACACTGAAGCTTTCTTT.

The chain recombines TRBV5-1 with TRBJ1-1; TRBD1 aligns across 7 bases. V gave up 0 bases and J gave up 4 bases; unmatched junction bases: 6. Germline V CDR1 and CDR2: SGHRS, YFSETQ. This CDR3 has 15 amino acids. The DNA of the CDR3 is TGCGCCAGCAGCTTGGTGCAGGGGGTCGGCACTGAAGCTTTCTTT. It translates to CASSLVQGVGTEAFF.

This chain links TRBV7-3 with TRBJ2-2, with TRBD1 matching over 7 bases. The CDR3 length is 14 residues. V was clipped by 5 bases and J by 5 bases; unmatched bases: 5. Germline V gene sequence: CDR1 SGHTA, CDR2 FQGTGA. Here the CDR3 DNA reads TGTGCCAGCAGCCCGGCGACAGGGACCGGGGAGCTGTTTTTT. This gives the protein CASSPATGTGELFF.

The chain has TRBV27 and TRBJ2-1, with 8 positions matching TRBD1. This CDR3 region has 14 residues. The germline V gene encodes CDR1 MNHEY and CDR2 SMNVEV (reference sequence). Unmatched junction bases numbered 2, after V lost 2 bases and J lost 5 bases. CDR3 region: CASSLRDRNNEQFF. Here the CDR3 DNA reads TGTGCCAGCAGTTTAAGGGACAGGAACAATGAGCAGTTCTTC.